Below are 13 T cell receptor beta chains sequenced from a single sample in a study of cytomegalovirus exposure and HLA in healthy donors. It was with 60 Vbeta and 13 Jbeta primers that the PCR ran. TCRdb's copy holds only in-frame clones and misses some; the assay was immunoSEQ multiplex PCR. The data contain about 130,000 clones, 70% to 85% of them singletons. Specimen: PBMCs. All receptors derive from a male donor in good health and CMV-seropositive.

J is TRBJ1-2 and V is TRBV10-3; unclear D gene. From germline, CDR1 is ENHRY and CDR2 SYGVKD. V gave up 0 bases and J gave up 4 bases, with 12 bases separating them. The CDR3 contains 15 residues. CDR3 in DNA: TGTGCCATCAGTGAGTCGACGGGTCAACTCTATGGCTACACCTTC. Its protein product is CAISESTGQLYGYTF.

In nucleotides, the CDR3 is TGTGCCAGCAGTCACCTCTCCGACAGGGGGCAAACTGAAGCTTTCTTT. Translation gives CASSHLSDRGQTEAFF. The V call is TRBV6-6, the J call TRBJ1-1; 10 nucleotides agree with TRBD1. Trimming removed 5 bases from V and 5 bases from J; junction bases left unmatched: 11. In germline, CDR1 is MNHNY, CDR2 SVGAGI (reference sequence). The CDR3 is made up of 16 amino acids.

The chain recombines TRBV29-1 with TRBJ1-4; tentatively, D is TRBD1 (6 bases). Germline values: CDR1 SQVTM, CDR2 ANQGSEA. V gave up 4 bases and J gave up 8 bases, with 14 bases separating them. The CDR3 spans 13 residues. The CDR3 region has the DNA TGCAGCGTTGGGGGAAGGGGGAGCGAAAAACTGTTTTTT. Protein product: CSVGGRGSEKLFF.

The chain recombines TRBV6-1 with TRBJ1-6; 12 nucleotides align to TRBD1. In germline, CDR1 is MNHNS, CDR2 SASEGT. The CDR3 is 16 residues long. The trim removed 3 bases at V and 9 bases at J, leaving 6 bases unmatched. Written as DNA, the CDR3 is TGTGCCAGCAGTGACTGGGACAGGGGGCTGGTTTCACCCCTCCACTTT. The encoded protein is CASSDWDRGLVSPLHF.

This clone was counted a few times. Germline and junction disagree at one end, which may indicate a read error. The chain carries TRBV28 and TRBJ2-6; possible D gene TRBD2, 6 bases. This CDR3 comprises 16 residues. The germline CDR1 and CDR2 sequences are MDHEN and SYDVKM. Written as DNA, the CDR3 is TGTGCCAGCAGTACTGGAGGGTTTTCTGGGGCCAACGGCCTGACTTTC. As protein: CASSTGGFSGANGLTF. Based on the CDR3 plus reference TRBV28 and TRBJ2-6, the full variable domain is DVKVTQSSRYLVKRTGEKVFLECVQDMDHENMFWYRQDPGLGLRLIYFSYDVKMKEKGDIPEGYSVSREKKERFSLILESASTNQTSMYLCASSTGGFSGANGLTFGAGSRLTVL.

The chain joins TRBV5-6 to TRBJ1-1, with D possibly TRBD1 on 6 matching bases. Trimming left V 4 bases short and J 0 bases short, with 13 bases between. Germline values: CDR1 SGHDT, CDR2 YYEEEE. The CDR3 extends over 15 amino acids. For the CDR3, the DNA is TGTGCCAGCAGCCTAAGACAGGCCTTGAACACTGAAGCTTTCTTT. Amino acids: CASSLRQALNTEAFF.

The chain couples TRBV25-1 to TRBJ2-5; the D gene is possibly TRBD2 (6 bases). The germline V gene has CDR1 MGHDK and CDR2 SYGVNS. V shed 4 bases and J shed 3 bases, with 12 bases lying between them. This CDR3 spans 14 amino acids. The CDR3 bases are TGTGCCAGCAGTGCTGCGGGGACGAAAGAGACCCAGTACTTC. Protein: CASSAAGTKETQYF.

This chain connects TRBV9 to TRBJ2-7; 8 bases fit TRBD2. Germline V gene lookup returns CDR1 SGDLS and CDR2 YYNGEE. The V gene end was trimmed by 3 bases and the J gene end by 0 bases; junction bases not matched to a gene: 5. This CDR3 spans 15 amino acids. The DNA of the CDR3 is TGTGCCAGCAGCGCACGGGGGGGGTTCTCCTACGAGCAGTACTTC. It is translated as CASSARGGFSYEQYF.

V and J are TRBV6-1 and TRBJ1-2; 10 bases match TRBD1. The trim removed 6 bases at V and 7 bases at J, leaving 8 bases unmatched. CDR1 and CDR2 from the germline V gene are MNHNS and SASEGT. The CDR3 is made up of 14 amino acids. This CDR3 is CASRVGTGVGGYTF. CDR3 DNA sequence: TGTGCCAGCAGGGTCGGGACAGGGGTCGGTGGCTACACCTTC.

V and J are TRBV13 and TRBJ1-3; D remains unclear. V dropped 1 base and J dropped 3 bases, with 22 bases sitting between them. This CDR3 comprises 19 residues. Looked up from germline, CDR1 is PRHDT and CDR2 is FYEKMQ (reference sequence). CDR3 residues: CASSLVSGSSYSIGNTIYF. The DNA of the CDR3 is TGTGCCAGCAGCTTAGTCTCCGGGTCCAGCTACTCGATTGGAAACACCATATATTTT.

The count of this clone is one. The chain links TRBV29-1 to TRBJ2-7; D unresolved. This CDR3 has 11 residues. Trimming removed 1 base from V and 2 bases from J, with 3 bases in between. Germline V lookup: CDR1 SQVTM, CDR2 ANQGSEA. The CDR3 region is CSVEGPYEQYF. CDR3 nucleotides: TGCAGCGTTGAAGGGCCCTACGAGCAGTACTTC.

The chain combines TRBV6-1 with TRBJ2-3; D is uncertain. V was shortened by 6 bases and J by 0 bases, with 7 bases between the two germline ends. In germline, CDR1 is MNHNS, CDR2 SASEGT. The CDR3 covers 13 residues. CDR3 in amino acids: CASREHSTDTQYF. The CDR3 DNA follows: TGTGCCAGCAGGGAACATAGCACAGATACGCAGTATTTT.

CDR3 protein: CASSSTTGGFFYEQFF. Written as DNA, the CDR3 is TGTGCCAGCAGTTCCACGACAGGGGGCTTCTTCTATGAGCAGTTCTTC. The J gene is TRBJ2-1, the V gene TRBV28; 10 bases fit TRBD1. Losses at the gene ends were 4 bases for V and 8 bases for J; bases not matched to a gene: 11. Germline CDR1 MDHEN, CDR2 SYDVKM. The CDR3 extends over 16 amino acids.